This TCR beta chain is from a study of Tregs in tolerant kidney transplant recipients. V lost 6 bases and J 5 bases, leaving 16 bases between the germline ends. The V gene's germline CDR1 is SNHLY and CDR2 FYNNEI. The length of the CDR3 is 14 residues. A remark on this clone: Its antigen is as yet unknown.

Unstimulated Tregs (CD4+CD25+CD127-) and CD4+CD25- non-Tregs were sorted from PBMCs. Clones were read by immunoSEQ multiplex PCR, and TCRdb kept only the in-frame ones, dropping some. The sample consists of under 300,000 clones, 65% to 85% of them appearing once. Study observations and caveats: The most relevant donor-specific Treg TCRbeta repertoire apparently came from expansion with activated donor B cells.

Source material: CD4+ T cells from blood. This sequence joins TRBV2 and TRBJ1-1; D possibly corresponds to TRBD1 (5 bases). The receptor's source is a human donor in good health. CDR3 nucleotides: TGTGCCAGCAGGGCAGGGTTTGGGAGGACTGAAGCTTTCTTT. Translated: CASRAGFGRTEAFF.